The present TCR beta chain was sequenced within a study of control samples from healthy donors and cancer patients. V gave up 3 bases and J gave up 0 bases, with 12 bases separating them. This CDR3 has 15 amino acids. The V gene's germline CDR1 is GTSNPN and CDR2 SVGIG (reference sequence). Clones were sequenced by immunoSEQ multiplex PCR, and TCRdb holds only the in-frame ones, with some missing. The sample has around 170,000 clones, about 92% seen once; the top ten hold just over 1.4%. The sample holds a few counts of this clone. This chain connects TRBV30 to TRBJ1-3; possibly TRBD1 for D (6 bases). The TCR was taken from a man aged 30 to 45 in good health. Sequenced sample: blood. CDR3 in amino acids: CAWSGDTFSGNTIYF. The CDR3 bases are TGTGCCTGGAGCGGGGACACGTTCTCTGGAAACACCATATATTTT. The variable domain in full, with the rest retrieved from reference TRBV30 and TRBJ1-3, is SQTIHQWPATLVQPVGSPLSLECTVEGTSNPNLYWYRQAAGRGLQLLFYSVGIGQISSEVPQNLSASRPQDRQFILSSKKLLLSDSGFYLCAWSGDTFSGNTIYFGEGSWLTVV.